One sample yielded the 27 T cell receptor beta chains listed below, sequenced in a study of response to subunit inactivated influenza vaccine. TCRdb called the RT-PCR reads again in MiXCR, with one record for every CDR3 protein. This sample has over 400,000 distinct CDR3 sequences, with around 9.9% found just once. This sample comprised PBMCs from blood, obtained 45 days after vaccination. Receptors originate from a man between 45 and 60 years old who received an inactivated influenza vaccine.

This clonotype was counted many times. DNA of the CDR3: TGTGCCAGCAGTGCCAGATCCGGGACTCTCTCCTACGAGCAGTACTTC. Protein product: CASSARSGTLSYEQYF. This chain joins TRBV12-3 or TRBV12-4 and TRBJ2-7, with D possibly TRBD2 on 6 matching bases. Trimming took 5 bases from V and 0 from J, leaving 17 bases between them. The CDR3 loop spans 16 amino acids.

V usage is TRBV20-1 and J usage is TRBJ2-4, with TRBD1 matching over 10 bases. The J segment lost 2 bases and the V segment lost 4 bases, leaving 11 bases of the junction unmatched. The CDR3 is 17 residues long. Germline loops: CDR1 DFQATT, CDR2 SNEGSKA (reference sequence). DNA for the CDR3: TGCAGTGCTACCGGACCACCGGGACAGGGGACCAAAAACATTCAGTACTTC. Translated, it gives CSATGPPGQGTKNIQYF.

The chain joins TRBV20-1 to TRBJ1-5; possibly TRBD1 for D (5 bases). V dropped 0 bases and J dropped 8 bases, with 14 bases sitting between them. The CDR3 is 14 residues long. In germline, CDR1 is DFQATT, CDR2 SNEGSKA (reference sequence). CDR3: CSARDQGVAKPQHF. CDR3 nucleotides: TGCAGTGCTAGAGATCAAGGGGTCGCCAAGCCCCAGCATTTT.

This clonotype was seen ten or more times. J is TRBJ2-1 and V is TRBV24-1; 16 positions agree with TRBD2. CDR1 KGHDR and CDR2 SFDVKD come from the germline V gene. The CDR3 extends over 15 amino acids. J lost 13 bases, V lost 4 bases, and 6 bases had no gene match. DNA for the CDR3: TGTGCCACCAGTGACCCGGGACTAGCGGGAGGGCCACAGTTCTTC. Translated: CATSDPGLAGGPQFF.

The CDR3 loop reads CASGDRVLGEQFF. In DNA form, the CDR3 reads TGTGCCAGCGGGGACAGGGTTTTAGGAGAGCAGTTCTTC. The V gene is TRBV25-1, the J gene TRBJ2-1; the match to TRBD1 covers 9 bases. The CDR3 consists of 13 residues. The V gene's germline CDR1 is MGHDK and CDR2 SYGVNS. J lost 10 bases, V lost 8 bases, and 9 bases had no gene match.

The chain couples TRBV10-3 to TRBJ2-2; the match to TRBD1 covers 10 bases. With V trimmed by 6 bases and J by 6 bases, 7 bases remained unmatched. Per the germline V gene, CDR1 is ENHRY and CDR2 is SYGVKD. This CDR3 region has 15 residues. The CDR3 region has the DNA TGTGCCATCAGCCGCGACAGGGGGCAGCCCGGGGAGCTGTTTTTT. It specifies CAISRDRGQPGELFF.

This clonotype was detected only a few times. The chain links TRBV4-2 to TRBJ1-2; D is ambiguous. CDR1 LGHNA and CDR2 YNFKEQ come from the germline V gene. Between the trimmed V and J ends, which lost 0 bases and 6 bases, there was a span of 11 bases. The CDR3 spans 14 residues. The CDR3 coding sequence is TGTGCCAGCAGCCAAGATTACAGAGTTGATGGCTACACCTTC. Its protein product is CASSQDYRVDGYTF.

The sample holds many counts of this clonotype. The chain couples TRBV29-1 to TRBJ2-7; D tentatively fits TRBD1 or TRBD2 (5 bases each). The CDR3 totals 14 residues. Deletions cut 1 base from V and 1 base from J, with 11 bases between. CDR1 and CDR2 from the germline V gene are SQVTM and ANQGSEA. The CDR3 is CSVEGGTGSYEQYF. CDR3 sequence (DNA): TGCAGCGTTGAAGGAGGGACGGGGTCCTACGAGCAGTACTTC.

This clonotype appeared a few times. J is TRBJ2-1 and V is TRBV27; the D gene could be TRBD1 or TRBD2 (5 bases each). CDR1 is MNHEY and CDR2 is SMNVEV in the germline V gene (reference sequence). Trimming shortened V by 2 bases and J by 7 bases, and 15 bases separated the two germline ends. CDR3 length equals 15 residues. The chain's CDR3 is CASSLEVRGLNEQFF. The CDR3 bases are TGTGCCAGCAGTTTAGAGGTCCGGGGCTTGAATGAGCAGTTCTTC.

The sample holds a few counts of this clonotype. The V gene is TRBV7-9, the J gene TRBJ2-3; 10 bases are shared with TRBD1. Germline lookup yields CDR1 SEHNR and CDR2 FQNEAQ (reference sequence). The CDR3 is 16 amino acids. Germline trimming cut 1 base from V and 6 bases from J; bases unmatched to any gene: 7. The CDR3 here is CASSLGQGAISDTQYF. CDR3 DNA sequence: TGTGCCAGCAGCTTAGGACAGGGGGCGATTAGCGATACGCAGTATTTT.

This clonotype has a handful of counts. This sequence joins TRBV20-1 and TRBJ2-5; D possibly matches TRBD1 or TRBD2 (5 bases each). CDR3 length equals 14 residues. V lost 1 base and J 2 bases, leaving 11 bases between the germline ends. The germline V gene has CDR1 DFQATT and CDR2 SNEGSKA (reference sequence). CDR3 sequence: CSARGQGRQETQYF. DNA of the CDR3: TGCAGTGCTAGAGGGCAGGGACGACAAGAGACCCAGTACTTC.

This clonotype has more than one count but fewer than ten. V is TRBV12-3 or TRBV12-4 and J is TRBJ2-1, with 8 bases aligning to TRBD2. The CDR3 totals 15 residues. V lost 6 bases, J lost 7 bases, and 11 bases stayed unmatched. The CDR3 is CASSPWAGGMNEQFF. The DNA of the CDR3 is TGTGCCAGCAGCCCCTGGGCGGGGGGTATGAATGAGCAGTTCTTC.

The chain uses TRBV18 and TRBJ2-7; 8 bases align to TRBD1. Per germline, CDR1 KGHSH and CDR2 LQKENI. The CDR3 contains 14 residues. V lost 2 bases to trimming and J lost 6 bases; unmatched junction nucleotides: 6. CDR3 nucleotide sequence: TGTGCCAGCTCACCATCCAGGACAGGGCTCGAGCAGTACTTC. Translated: CASSPSRTGLEQYF.

This clonotype has only a few counts. The gene calls are TRBV19 and TRBJ2-7; a possible D gene is TRBD1 (5 bases). The CDR3 contains 13 residues. Germline CDR1 and CDR2: LNHDA and SQIVND (reference sequence). V gave up 4 bases and J gave up 3 bases, with 10 bases separating them. In nucleotides, the CDR3 is TGTGCCAGTAGTACCAGGGTAGACTACGAGCAGTACTTC. Residues: CASSTRVDYEQYF.

This clonotype was found a few times. The chain employs TRBV7-9 and TRBJ2-7; D might be TRBD2 (6 bases). Trimming stripped 10 bases from V and 2 bases from J, with 18 bases between. Germline CDR1 SEHNR, CDR2 FQNEAQ (reference sequence). The CDR3 spans 14 residues. CDR3 DNA sequence: TGTGCCACCCGCCCTCAAGGAGGGGCCTACGAGCAGTACTTC. Its translation: CATRPQGGAYEQYF.

This clonotype was seen many times. J is TRBJ2-3 and V is TRBV7-9, with D perhaps TRBD1 (5 bases). V dropped 2 bases and J dropped 1 base, with 10 bases sitting between them. The CDR3 covers 15 residues. Germline V gene sequence: CDR1 SEHNR, CDR2 FQNEAQ (reference sequence). CDR3 DNA sequence: TGTGCCAGCAGCTTATTAGGGGCCGGCACAGATACGCAGTATTTT. Residues: CASSLLGAGTDTQYF.

The chain recombines TRBV19 with TRBJ2-7; 9 bases map to TRBD1. Germline loops: CDR1 LNHDA, CDR2 SQIVND (reference sequence). The CDR3 totals 15 residues. Losses at the gene ends were 5 bases for V and 3 bases for J; bases not matched to a gene: 8. The CDR3 DNA reads TGTGCCAGTAGTGGGCCGGGACAGGGCTACTACGAGCAGTACTTC. This codes for CASSGPGQGYYEQYF. Based on the CDR3 plus reference TRBV19 and TRBJ2-7, the full variable domain is DGGITQSPKYLFRKEGQNVTLSCEQNLNHDAMYWYRQDPGQGLRLIYYSQIVNDFQKGDIAEGYSVSREKKESFPLTVTSAQKNPTAFYLCASSGPGQGYYEQYFGPGTRLTVT.

This clonotype was seen at least ten times. This chain uses TRBV20-1 with TRBJ1-5, with 12 bases fitting TRBD1. Germline CDR1 DFQATT, CDR2 SNEGSKA (reference sequence). The V segment lost 1 base and the J segment 6 bases; nucleotides outside the gene matches: 7. The CDR3 spans 16 residues. CDR3 sequence reads: CSARAGQGAGSQPQHF. The CDR3, as DNA: TGCAGTGCTAGAGCGGGACAGGGGGCGGGTAGTCAGCCCCAGCATTTT.

This clonotype was recorded at least ten times. V and J are TRBV6-1 and TRBJ1-6, with D possibly TRBD1 on 6 matching bases. The CDR3 sequence is 14 residues long. Trimming removed 6 bases at V and 4 bases at J, with 10 bases between. Germline V gene lookup returns CDR1 MNHNS and CDR2 SASEGT. In nucleotides, the CDR3 is TGTGCCAGCAGCATAGGGGGTTATAATTCACCCCTCCACTTT. It is translated as CASSIGGYNSPLHF.

This clonotype has a count of ten or more. The V call is TRBV7-2, the J call TRBJ2-3, with D maybe TRBD2 (6 bases). This CDR3 is 15 amino acids long. The V end was cut by 4 bases, the J end by 3 bases, with 14 bases between. In germline, CDR1 is SGHTA, CDR2 FQGNSA. This CDR3 reads CASSSSTGVTDTQYF. CDR3 DNA sequence: TGTGCCAGCAGCTCAAGTACGGGAGTTACAGATACGCAGTATTTT.

This clonotype was observed a handful of times. This chain's CDR3 is CASTPGTGNTGELFF. The CDR3 nucleotides are TGTGCCAGCACCCCCGGGACTGGGAACACCGGGGAGCTGTTTTTT. The chain couples TRBV12-3 or TRBV12-4 to TRBJ2-2, with D possibly TRBD2 on 6 matching bases. Trimming took 7 bases from V and 1 from J, leaving 13 bases between them. The CDR3 has 15 residues.

This clonotype was counted only a few times. V and J are TRBV27 and TRBJ2-7, with 8 bases that match TRBD1. There are 16 residues in the CDR3. Germline CDR1 is MNHEY and CDR2 is SMNVEV (reference sequence). The ends lost 3 bases at V and 2 bases at J; junction bases unmatched: 9. The CDR3 DNA reads TGTGCCAGCAGTTTCCTCCCCGGGACAGGCCCCTACGAGCAGTACTTC. Protein: CASSFLPGTGPYEQYF.

V is TRBV15 and J is TRBJ2-7; TRBD2 might be the D (5 bases). This CDR3 spans 16 amino acids. Germline V gene lookup returns CDR1 LNHNV and CDR2 YYDKDF (reference sequence). Trimming stripped 0 bases from V and 0 bases from J, with 12 bases between. The CDR3 DNA reads TGTGCCACCAGCAGAGAGGGGATGGGGAGCTCCTACGAGCAGTACTTC. It yields the protein CATSREGMGSSYEQYF.

The sample holds many counts of this clonotype. This chain uses TRBV12-3 or TRBV12-4 with TRBJ1-3; D is undetermined. This CDR3 comprises 15 residues. The V end lost 1 base, the J end lost 0 bases, and 7 bases lay between the germline ends. DNA for the CDR3: TGTGCCAGCAGTTTAGAATGGCGCTCTGGAAACACCATATATTTT. Translated: CASSLEWRSGNTIYF.

The rearrangement joins TRBV4-2 to TRBJ2-7, with TRBD1 identical over 7 bases. The CDR3 loop spans 17 amino acids. J gave up 1 base and V 4 bases, and 13 bases lay outside the gene matches. Germline lookup yields CDR1 LGHNA and CDR2 YNFKEQ. CDR3 DNA sequence: TGTGCCAGCAGCCCTTACAAAACCGGGACAGATTCCTACGAGCAGTACTTC. Translated, it gives CASSPYKTGTDSYEQYF.

The V and J genes are TRBV10-2 and TRBJ2-1, with 8 bases identical to TRBD2. The CDR3 is made up of 17 amino acids. The V and J ends lost 3 bases and 2 bases, in that order; junction bases with no gene match: 9. The germline gives CDR1 WSHSY, CDR2 SAAADI. CDR3 region: CASSDHIGGGTYNEQFF. In nucleotides, the CDR3 is TGCGCCAGCAGTGACCACATCGGGGGGGGGACCTACAATGAGCAGTTCTTC.

This clonotype was picked up many times. At one boundary the junction diverges from the germline segment, which might be a read error. The J gene is TRBJ2-7, the V gene TRBV7-2; TRBD2 aligns across 7 bases. Germline V CDR1 and CDR2: SGHTA, FQGNSA. The CDR3 has 14 amino acids. The CDR3: CASSLGLVSYEQYF. In nucleotides, the CDR3 is TGTGCCAGCAGTTTAGGACTAGTGTCCTACGAGCAGTACTTC. The entire variable domain, with the rest obtained from reference TRBV7-2 and TRBJ2-7, is as follows: GAGVSQSPSNKVTEKGKDVELRCDPISGHTALYWYRQSLGQGLEFLIYFQGNSAPDKSGLPSDRFSAERTGGSVSTLTIQRTQQEDSAVYLCASSLGLVSYEQYFGPGTRLTVT.